This T cell receptor (beta chain) was captured in a study of shared clonotypes between healthy human individuals (dated by TCRdb to 2020 to 2022). Context from the whole study: The cohort comprised a couple of women and a few men aged 18 to 49 years. Per donor, three plates each were used for CD4 naive and CD4 memory, two for CD8 naive, and one for CD8 memory. To estimate repertoire size and how much clonotypes are shared between individuals, the study performed deep sequencing of blood TCR repertoires from roughly five healthy adults. Different laboratories and diverse techniques were used to prepare libraries and sequence TCR repertoires, to increase sequencing depth and limit assay-specific biases. Between about 0.9 and 10 billion PBMCs per donor were obtained by leukapheresis.

As to this clone: This receptor's antigen is unknown. Base-call qualities are not available, and no considerably larger clone is one nucleotide away.

CD8 naive samples consisted of CD45RO-negative cells that were positively selected for CCR7, yielding a CD45RA+CCR7+ population without TemRA cells. Healthy HIV-negative adults with no recently reported acute infections or vaccinations were included as donors. Every donor was a Caucasian adult living in Nashville, Tennessee, USA. Blood was obtained by leukapheresis, after which PBMCs were separated by Ficoll-Histopaque density gradient centrifugation and cryopreserved in liquid nitrogen vapor phase. Analytical flow cytometry was used to check the purity and quantity of each magnetically sorted T cell population. Genomic DNA was isolated from every sorted fraction and measured by UV absorbance on a Nanodrop 2000c. In the germline V gene, CDR1 corresponds to SGHVS and CDR2 to FNYEAQ. Trimming removed 3 bases from V and 2 bases from J; the gene matches leave 5 bases unexplained. CDR3 length: 17 amino acids, cysteine to phenylalanine. The entry retains the CDR3 DNA only, 51 bases that are in frame from base 1.

The research as a whole found: Sampling was restricted to blood, and TCR repertoires in tissues likely differ from the TCR repertoires found in blood. Compared with non-shared clonotypes, the clonotypes found in all four sorted-subset donors had higher generation probabilities. The genetic and exposure-history diversity represented was limited by the small number of donors. Even with the large sequencing depth, rarefaction of the sorted-subset datasets indicated that sequencing was incomplete. Pairwise subsampling indicated that sequencing depth was expected to affect the degree of clonotype sharing among donors. Larger estimated clonotype richness was generally found for naive subsets than for memory subsets. Around 5.4% of naive CD4, approximately 3.7% of naive CD8, approximately 2.2% of memory CD4, and 0.4% of memory CD8 clonotypes were shared across four donors.

TCR CDR3 regions were amplified from genomic DNA by multiplex PCR using the deep immunoSEQ assay. Genomic DNA extracted from each cell subset was distributed evenly over all wells of several immunoSEQ 96-well plates, and each plate served as one replicate. For sorted subsets, each replicate PCR was loaded with about 0.2 ug genomic DNA, equivalent to 30,000 or so T cell genomes. Purified libraries were measured with a Qubit 3.0 fluorometer, size-checked on a Bioanalyzer 2100, and measured again with the KAPA Library Quantification kit. A separate single-read 150-cycle Illumina NextSeq 550 flow cell was used to sequence each immunoSEQ 96-well plate. On the authors' methods: Because the immunoSEQ output held only junctional sequences and lacked quality scores, the filtering could not match the filtering applied to full-length reads. Sequences were annotated with PyIR, a Python wrapper for IgBLAST v1.9, and V/J genes and CDR3 were assigned using IMGT germline references. Reads were filtered out if the reads had weak V/J assignments (E-value above 1e-6), no CDR3, stop codons, out-of-frame junctions, or ambiguous translated residues. A V3J clonotype was defined by an identical inferred V gene, J gene, and CDR3 amino acid sequence. Percentage overlap between repertoires was calculated by dividing the number of shared unique clonotypes by the size of the smaller repertoire. RTK rarefaction, the Chao1 estimator, and Recon v2.1 estimates of unobserved clonotypes were used to assess repertoire richness. Generation probabilities for all TCRbeta clonotypes obtained by the gDNA method from a few donors were computed using OLGA. What TCRdb holds here is the immuneACCESS table cut down to in-frame rearrangements. Part of the clones is not present; checked against another copy, under half of the missing clones reflect an unresolved V gene, and the others are unexplained. Clone size and the V and J calls come from that table; the DNA yielded D and trimming. The sample table contains millions of clones; only one count was recorded for approximately 94% of them. The ten largest clonotypes hold 1.1% of the sample.

The sample taken for sequencing was naive CD8+ T cells sorted from blood. In light of the paper, this sample's cell subset or site label describes: CD45RA+CCR7+. The rearranged segments are TRBV7-6 and TRBJ2-1; TRBD2 fits 12 bases in the junction. This sequence was found in a man aged 18 to 29 in good health. The sequence in DNA is TGTGCCAGCAGCTTCCGGACTAGCGGGGCTCCCTACAATGAGCAGTTCTTC. Translation gives CASSFRTSGAPYNEQFF. With all but the CDR3 taken from the reference TRBV7-6 and TRBJ2-1 genes, the full variable domain is: GAGVSQSPRYKVTKRGQDVALRCDPISGHVSLYWYRQALGQGPEFLTYFNYEAQQDKSGLPNDRFSAERPEGSISTLTIQRTEQRDSAMYRCASSFRTSGAPYNEQFFGPGTRLTVL.